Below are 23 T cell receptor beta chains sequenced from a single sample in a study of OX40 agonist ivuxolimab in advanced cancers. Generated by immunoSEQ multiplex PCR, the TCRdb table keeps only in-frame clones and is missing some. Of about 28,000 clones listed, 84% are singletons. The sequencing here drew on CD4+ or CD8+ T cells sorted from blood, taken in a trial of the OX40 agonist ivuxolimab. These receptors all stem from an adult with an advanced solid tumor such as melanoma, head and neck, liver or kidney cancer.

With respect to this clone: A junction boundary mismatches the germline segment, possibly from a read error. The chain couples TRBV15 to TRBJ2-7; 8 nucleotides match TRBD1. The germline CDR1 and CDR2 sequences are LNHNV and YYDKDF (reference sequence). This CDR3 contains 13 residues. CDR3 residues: CATARQGSFEQYF. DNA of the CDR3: TGTGCCACCGCGAGACAGGGGTCCTTCGAGCAGTACTTC.

The CDR3 here is CASSPNGISNQPQHF. In DNA form, the CDR3 reads TGTGCCAGCAGTCCCAACGGGATTAGCAATCAGCCCCAGCATTTT. V usage is TRBV27 and J usage is TRBJ1-5; D not certain. V lost 5 bases and J lost 0, with 11 bases in between. CDR3 length: 15 residues. Per germline, CDR1 MNHEY and CDR2 SMNVEV (reference sequence).

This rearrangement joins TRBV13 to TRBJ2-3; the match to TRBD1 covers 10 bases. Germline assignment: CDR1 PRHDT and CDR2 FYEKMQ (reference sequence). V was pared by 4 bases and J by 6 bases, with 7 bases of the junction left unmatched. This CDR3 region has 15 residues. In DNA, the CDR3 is TGTGCCAGCAGCTCGTCGACAGGGGGCCTGGATACGCAGTATTTT. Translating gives CASSSSTGGLDTQYF.

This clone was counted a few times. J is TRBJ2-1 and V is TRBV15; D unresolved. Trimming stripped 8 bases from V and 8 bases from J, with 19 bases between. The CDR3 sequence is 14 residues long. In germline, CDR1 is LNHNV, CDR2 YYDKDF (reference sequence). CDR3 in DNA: TGTGCCACCTCCTTACGGGCGGACGAGGATGAGCAGTTCTTC. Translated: CATSLRADEDEQFF.

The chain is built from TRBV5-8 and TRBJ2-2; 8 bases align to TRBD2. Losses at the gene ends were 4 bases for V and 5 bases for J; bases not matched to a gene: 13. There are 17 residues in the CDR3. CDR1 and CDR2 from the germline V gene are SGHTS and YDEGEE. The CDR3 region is CASSLGRAQLETGELFF. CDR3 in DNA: TGTGCCAGCAGCCTCGGGAGGGCCCAGCTTGAAACCGGGGAGCTGTTTTTT.

CDR3 in DNA: TGTGCCAGCAGCTTAGGGGGGGGACTATTGTTGGAGGGCTACACCTTC. Translation: CASSLGGGLLLEGYTF. The rearrangement links TRBV7-8 to TRBJ1-2; tentatively, D is TRBD1 (5 bases). The CDR3 is 16 amino acids. The germline CDR1 and CDR2 sequences are SGHVS and FQNEAQ. V lost 1 base and J lost 8, with 20 bases in between.

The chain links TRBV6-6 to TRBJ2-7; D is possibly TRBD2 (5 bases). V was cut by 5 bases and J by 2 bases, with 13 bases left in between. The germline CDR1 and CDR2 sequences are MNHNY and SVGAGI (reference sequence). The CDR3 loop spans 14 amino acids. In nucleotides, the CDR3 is TGTGCCAGCAGTACGGACTCGGTAGCCTACGAGCAGTACTTC. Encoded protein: CASSTDSVAYEQYF.

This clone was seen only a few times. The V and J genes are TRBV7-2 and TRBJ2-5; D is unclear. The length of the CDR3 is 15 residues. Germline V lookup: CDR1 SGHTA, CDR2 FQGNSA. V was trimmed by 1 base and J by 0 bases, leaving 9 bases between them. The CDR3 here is CASSLGPGHQETQYF. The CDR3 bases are TGTGCCAGCAGCTTAGGACCCGGTCACCAAGAGACCCAGTACTTC.

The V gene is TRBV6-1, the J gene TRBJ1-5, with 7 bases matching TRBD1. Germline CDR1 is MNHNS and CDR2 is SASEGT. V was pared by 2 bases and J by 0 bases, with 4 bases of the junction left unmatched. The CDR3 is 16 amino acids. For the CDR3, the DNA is TGTGCCAGCAGTGAACTTGGGACAGCTAGCAATCAGCCCCAGCATTTT. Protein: CASSELGTASNQPQHF.

Here the CDR3 DNA reads TGTGCCAGCAGCTTAGAAGGAGAGTACGAGCAGTACTTC. Translating it yields CASSLEGEYEQYF. The chain joins TRBV13 to TRBJ2-5, with D uncertain. The end of the DNA is better explained by TRBJ2-7, so the J call may be wrong. Germline CDR1 is PRHDT and CDR2 is FYEKMQ (reference sequence). The CDR3 has 13 amino acids.

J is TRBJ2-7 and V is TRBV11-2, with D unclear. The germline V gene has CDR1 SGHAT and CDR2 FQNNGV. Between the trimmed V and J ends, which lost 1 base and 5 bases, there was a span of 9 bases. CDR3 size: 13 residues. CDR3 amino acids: CASSLGSWNEQYF. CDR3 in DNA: TGTGCCAGCAGCTTAGGGAGCTGGAACGAGCAGTACTTC. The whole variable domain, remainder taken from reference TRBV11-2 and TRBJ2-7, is EAGVAQSPRYKIIEKRQSVAFWCNPISGHATLYWYQQILGQGPKLLIQFQNNGVVDDSQLPKDRFSAERLKGVDSTLKIQPAKLEDSAVYLCASSLGSWNEQYFGPGTRLTVT.

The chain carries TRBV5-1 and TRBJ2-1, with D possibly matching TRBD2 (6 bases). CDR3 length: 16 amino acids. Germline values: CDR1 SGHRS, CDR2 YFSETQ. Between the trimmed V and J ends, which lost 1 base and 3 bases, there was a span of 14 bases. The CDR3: CASSLLGRPLYNEQFF. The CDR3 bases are TGCGCCAGCAGCTTGCTAGGGAGGCCCCTCTACAATGAGCAGTTCTTC.

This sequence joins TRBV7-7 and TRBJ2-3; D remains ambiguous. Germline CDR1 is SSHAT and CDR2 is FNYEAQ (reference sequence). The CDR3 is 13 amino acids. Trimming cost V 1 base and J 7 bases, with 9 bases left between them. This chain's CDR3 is CASSLDPSNTQYF. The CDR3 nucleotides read TGTGCCAGCAGCTTAGATCCCTCCAATACGCAGTATTTT.

The CDR3 region has the DNA TGTGCCAGCAGCGAGAATGAGCAGTTCTTC. Its translation: CASSENEQFF. The V gene is TRBV9, the J gene TRBJ2-1; D is unclear. The V end lost 3 bases, the J end lost 7 bases, and 2 bases lay between the germline ends. Germline V gives CDR1 SGDLS, CDR2 YYNGEE. The CDR3 is 10 residues long.

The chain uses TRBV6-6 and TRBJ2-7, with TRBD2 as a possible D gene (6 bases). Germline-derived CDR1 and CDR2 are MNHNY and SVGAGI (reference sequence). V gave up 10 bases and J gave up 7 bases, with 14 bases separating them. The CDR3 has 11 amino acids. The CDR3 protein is CATTWGREQYF. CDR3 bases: TGTGCCACCACCTGGGGGAGGGAGCAGTACTTC.

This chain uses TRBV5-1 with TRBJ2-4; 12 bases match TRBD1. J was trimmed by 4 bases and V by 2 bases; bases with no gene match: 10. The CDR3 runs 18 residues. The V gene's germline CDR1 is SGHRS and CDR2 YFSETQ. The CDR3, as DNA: TGCGCCAGCAGCTTTAGCACGCTGGGACAGGGGGCTAAAAACATTCAGTACTTC. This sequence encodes CASSFSTLGQGAKNIQYF.

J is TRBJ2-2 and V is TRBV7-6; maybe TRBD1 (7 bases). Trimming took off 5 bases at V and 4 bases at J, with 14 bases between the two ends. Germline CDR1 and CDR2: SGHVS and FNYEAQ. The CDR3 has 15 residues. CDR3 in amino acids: CASSLGGTATGELFF. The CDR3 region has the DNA TGTGCCAGCAGCCTCGGAGGGACAGCCACCGGGGAGCTGTTTTTT.

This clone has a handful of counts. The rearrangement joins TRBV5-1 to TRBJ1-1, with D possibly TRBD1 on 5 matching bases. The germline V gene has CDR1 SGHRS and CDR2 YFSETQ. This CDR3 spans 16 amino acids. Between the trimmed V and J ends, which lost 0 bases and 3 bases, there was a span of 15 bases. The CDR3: CASSLEGVMVDTEAFF. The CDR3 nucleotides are TGCGCCAGCAGCTTGGAAGGGGTAATGGTGGACACTGAAGCTTTCTTT. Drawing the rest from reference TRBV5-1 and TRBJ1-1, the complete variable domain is KAGVTQTPRYLIKTRGQQVTLSCSPISGHRSVSWYQQTPGQGLQFLFEYFSETQRNKGNFPGRFSGRQFSNSRSEMNVSTLELGDSALYLCASSLEGVMVDTEAFFGQGTRLTVV.

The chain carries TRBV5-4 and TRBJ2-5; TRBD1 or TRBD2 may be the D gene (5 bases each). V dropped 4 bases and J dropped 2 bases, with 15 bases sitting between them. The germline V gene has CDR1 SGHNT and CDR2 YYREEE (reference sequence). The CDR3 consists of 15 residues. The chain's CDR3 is CASSGGAGRQETQYF. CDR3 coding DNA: TGTGCCAGCAGCGGGGGAGCAGGGCGGCAAGAGACCCAGTACTTC.

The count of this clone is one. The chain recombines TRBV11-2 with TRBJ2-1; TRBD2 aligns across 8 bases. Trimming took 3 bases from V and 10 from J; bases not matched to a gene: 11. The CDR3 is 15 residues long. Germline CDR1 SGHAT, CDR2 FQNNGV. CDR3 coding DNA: TGTGCCAGCAGCTTCCGCGGTAGCGGGAAGGGAGAGCAGTTCTTC. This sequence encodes CASSFRGSGKGEQFF. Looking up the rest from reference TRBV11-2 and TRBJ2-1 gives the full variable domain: EAGVAQSPRYKIIEKRQSVAFWCNPISGHATLYWYQQILGQGPKLLIQFQNNGVVDDSQLPKDRFSAERLKGVDSTLKIQPAKLEDSAVYLCASSFRGSGKGEQFFGPGTRLTVL.

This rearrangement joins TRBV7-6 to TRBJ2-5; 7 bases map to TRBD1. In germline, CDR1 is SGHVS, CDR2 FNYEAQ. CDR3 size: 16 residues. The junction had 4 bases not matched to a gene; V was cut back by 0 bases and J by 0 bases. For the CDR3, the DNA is TGTGCCAGCAGCTTAGCGATAGGGACAGACCAAGAGACCCAGTACTTC. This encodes CASSLAIGTDQETQYF.

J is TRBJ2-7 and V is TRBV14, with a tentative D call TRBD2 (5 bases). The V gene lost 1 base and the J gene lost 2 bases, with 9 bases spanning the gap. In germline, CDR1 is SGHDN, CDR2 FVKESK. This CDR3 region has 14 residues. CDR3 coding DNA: TGTGCCAGCAGCCAAGTTTCGGGGACCTACGAGCAGTACTTC. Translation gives CASSQVSGTYEQYF.

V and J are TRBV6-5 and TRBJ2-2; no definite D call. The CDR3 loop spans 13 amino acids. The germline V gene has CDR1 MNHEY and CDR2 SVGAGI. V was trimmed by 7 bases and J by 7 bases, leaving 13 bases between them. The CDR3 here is CASNSAANGELFF. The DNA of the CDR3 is TGTGCCAGCAACTCGGCGGCCAACGGGGAGCTGTTTTTT.